The clone carrying this T cell receptor (beta chain) was seen more than once but under ten times. Its antigen is as yet unknown. 5'RACE primed from the constant segment yielded TCR alpha and TCR beta cDNA libraries bearing sample barcodes and UMIs. TCRdb reanalysed the 5' RACE reads using MiXCR and keeps one entry per CDR3 protein. In the table there are a few hundred thousand distinct CDR3 sequences, 25% of which are singletons. The sample originates from a study of T-cell memory formation after mild COVID-19. Findings and caveats of the study: Mainly in CM and EM were contracting CD4+ clones; CD8+ were in EMRA. The pre-infection memory compartment contained some responding clones, suggesting cross-reactive memory joined. There was a balanced CD4/CD8 profile in clones contracting day 15 to 85, and later expanders leaned CD4+.

Sequencing input: PBMCs or a T cell subset sorted from them (not recorded which). The TCR sequence derives from an adult woman who had mild COVID-19 (a few samples of this study predate the infection). Cell type and time point are not known.

CDR3 in amino acids: CAISEDAGAYNEQFF. In nucleotides, the CDR3 is TGTGCCATCAGCGAGGACGCAGGAGCCTACAATGAGCAGTTCTTC. This chain links TRBV10-3 with TRBJ2-1; D remains unclear. The ends were cut back, 6 bases at V and 2 bases at J, with 14 bases in the middle. In germline, CDR1 is ENHRY, CDR2 SYGVKD. The CDR3 sequence is 15 residues long.